This T cell receptor (beta chain) was profiled in a study of T cell responses to AZD1222 COVID-19 vaccine. General study points: Researchers report vaccine-associated CD4 TCRs spanning spike, with dominance at 160-218 and 743-854. A rise in Spike-specific TCR breadth and depth followed two AZD1222 doses. Only five or six AZD1222 recipients tested seropositive at baseline. The donors showed a predominance of white British ancestry and of females, with possible underestimation of clonal diversity.

Regarding this clone: Its antigen is not known.

The table came from immunoSEQ multiplex PCR; TCRdb's copy has only in-frame clones and leaves some out. The data contain 95,000 to 130,000 clones, more than 85% of them seen just once; the ten biggest clones take up under 3.5%. The CDR3 sequence is 11 residues long. Trimming cost V 7 bases and J 6 bases, with 8 bases left between them. Germline-derived CDR1 and CDR2 are SNHLY and FYNNEI. Sequences were derived from peripheral blood, sampled on day 0 of AZD1222 vaccination. V is TRBV2 and J is TRBJ2-3, with D possibly matching TRBD1 (6 bases). The sequence was obtained from an adult in good health. The CDR3 loop reads CASNRGDTQYF. The CDR3 DNA reads TGTGCCAGCAATAGGGGGGATACGCAGTATTTT.